The 25 T cell receptor beta chains below all came from one sample that was sequenced in a study of identical twins. Using its own MiXCR run on the 5' RACE reads, TCRdb lists one record per CDR3 protein. The data contain about 550,000 distinct CDR3 sequences, 20% to 25% of them singletons. Another study also made use of these data, one on yellow fever vaccine responses in identical twins.

The sample comprised CD4+ T cells sorted from blood. These receptors were taken from a woman aged 18-30 years in good health.

The chain combines TRBV10-3 with TRBJ1-2, with TRBD1 as a possible D gene (5 bases). The CDR3 spans 17 residues. CDR1 and CDR2 (germline): ENHRY, SYGVKD. Trimming removed 9 bases from V and 3 bases from J, with 26 bases in between. CDR3 sequence (DNA): TGTGCCATAACGCCCCGGCAGGGTCCCCTCTCGGACTATGGCTACACCTTC. Translated, it gives CAITPRQGPLSDYGYTF.

This sequence joins TRBV4-1 and TRBJ2-5; TRBD1 aligns across 9 bases. The V segment lost 4 bases and the J segment 1 base; nucleotides outside the gene matches: 10. Germline CDR1 MGHRA, CDR2 YSYEKL. The CDR3 is 17 residues long. CDR3 sequence: CASSPALGQGPQETQYF. DNA of the CDR3: TGCGCCAGCAGCCCAGCCTTGGGACAGGGACCCCAAGAGACCCAGTACTTC.

The chain employs TRBV15 and TRBJ2-3; TRBD1 is a possible D gene (6 bases). Germline CDR1 reads LNHNV; CDR2 reads YYDKDF (reference sequence). Trimming left V 3 bases short and J 2 bases short, with 12 bases between. The CDR3 length is 15 residues. The CDR3 protein is CATSSSGEITDTQYF. DNA of the CDR3: TGTGCCACCAGCAGCTCAGGGGAAATCACAGATACGCAGTATTTT.

The CDR3 bases are TGTGCCAGCACTCAGTTAGGGATTCCCTATTCACCCCTCCACTTT. Amino acid sequence: CASTQLGIPYSPLHF. The V and J genes are TRBV28 and TRBJ1-6; D gene uncertain. Trimming stripped 7 bases from V and 8 bases from J, with 18 bases between. CDR1 is MDHEN, CDR2 SYDVKM, per germline. This CDR3 contains 15 residues.

This chain links TRBV3-1 with TRBJ2-1, with TRBD2 matching 8 bases. The V gene's germline CDR1 is LGHDT and CDR2 YNNKEL (reference sequence). The V and J ends lost 10 bases and 7 bases, in that order; junction bases with no gene match: 9. CDR3 length: 13 residues. DNA of the CDR3: TGTGCCACCCGGAGCGGGAGTGCTAATGAGCAGTTCTTC. Amino acid sequence: CATRSGSANEQFF.

This chain connects TRBV20-1 to TRBJ1-5; D not certain. Germline CDR1 DFQATT, CDR2 SNEGSKA (reference sequence). V dropped 2 bases and J dropped 0 bases, with 8 bases sitting between them. The CDR3 is 14 residues long. The CDR3 reads CSARQDYSNQPQHF. The CDR3, as DNA: TGCAGTGCTAGACAGGATTATAGCAATCAGCCCCAGCATTTT.

This clonotype was observed a handful of times. The chain joins TRBV24-1 to TRBJ2-7; TRBD1 matches at 8 bases. Germline trimming cut 3 bases from V and 3 bases from J; bases unmatched to any gene: 9. The CDR3 runs 16 residues. Germline-derived CDR1 and CDR2 are KGHDR and SFDVKD. The CDR3 DNA reads TGTGCCACCAGTGATCGGGACAGGTCCACAGTCTACGAGCAGTACGTC. It is translated as CATSDRDRSTVYEQYV.

V usage is TRBV12-3 or TRBV12-4 and J usage is TRBJ2-5, with D tentatively TRBD1 or TRBD2 (5 bases each). This CDR3 comprises 13 residues. The V end was cut by 4 bases, the J end by 4 bases, with 10 bases between. CDR3 sequence: CASSSRGAETQYF. For the CDR3, the DNA is TGTGCCAGCAGTTCCAGAGGGGCAGAGACCCAGTACTTC.

The chain uses TRBV20-1 and TRBJ2-7; 9 nucleotides agree with TRBD1. The CDR3 contains 14 residues. V shed 6 bases and J 1 base; nucleotides not matched to a gene: 7. Germline CDR1 is DFQATT and CDR2 is SNEGSKA (reference sequence). Here the CDR3 reads CSAITGTGSYEQYF. The CDR3 DNA reads TGCAGTGCCATCACCGGGACAGGGTCCTACGAGCAGTACTTC.

The rearrangement links TRBV3-1 to TRBJ1-5; D not certain. This CDR3 has 13 residues. Trimming removed 3 bases at V and 10 bases at J, with 13 bases between. Germline values: CDR1 LGHDT, CDR2 YNNKEL (reference sequence). Here the CDR3 reads CASSHGKDLPQHF. Written as DNA, the CDR3 is TGTGCCAGCAGCCACGGGAAAGACTTACCCCAGCATTTT.

The chain's CDR3 is CASSSPDSEAFF. The DNA of the CDR3 is TGTGCCAGCAGCTCCCCTGACAGCGAAGCTTTCTTT. The V call is TRBV7-9, the J call TRBJ1-1, with D tentatively TRBD1 (5 bases). Looked up from germline, CDR1 is SEHNR and CDR2 is FQNEAQ (reference sequence). The CDR3 consists of 12 residues. The germline V and J ends were trimmed by 4 bases and 8 bases, with 11 bases remaining between them.

The V and J genes are TRBV5-1 and TRBJ2-7; TRBD2 matches 9 bases. The V and J ends lost 6 bases and 7 bases, in that order; junction bases with no gene match: 8. Germline V gene data show CDR1 as SGHRS and CDR2 as YFSETQ. The CDR3 loop spans 13 amino acids. The CDR3 spells CASTPLRGGEQYF. The CDR3 DNA reads as TGCGCCAGCACCCCCCTGCGGGGGGGGGAGCAGTACTTC.

The J gene is TRBJ2-1, the V gene TRBV5-1, with 11 bases identical to TRBD1. Germline V lookup: CDR1 SGHRS, CDR2 YFSETQ. The V and J ends lost 2 bases and 8 bases, in that order; junction bases with no gene match: 6. The CDR3 sequence is 15 residues long. In DNA form, the CDR3 reads TGCGCCAGCAGCTTCTGGGACAGGGGGGGACATGAGCAGTTCTTC. Amino acids: CASSFWDRGGHEQFF.

There are a few counts of this clonotype. This rearrangement joins TRBV2 to TRBJ1-5; weak D call: TRBD1 (5 bases). Per germline, CDR1 SNHLY and CDR2 FYNNEI. The V end was cut by 5 bases, the J end by 0 bases, with 8 bases between. The CDR3 runs to 14 residues. CDR3 nucleotide sequence: TGTGCCAGCAGTCGGACAAGTAGCAATCAGCCCCAGCATTTT. Amino acid sequence: CASSRTSSNQPQHF.

This CDR3 reads CSATGTGYTGELFF. The CDR3 DNA is TGCAGTGCCACAGGGACAGGGTACACCGGGGAGCTGTTTTTT. The V and J genes are TRBV20-1 and TRBJ2-2; 9 positions match TRBD1. The CDR3 runs 14 residues. The V and J ends lost 6 bases and 3 bases, in that order; junction bases with no gene match: 5. Germline CDR1 is DFQATT and CDR2 is SNEGSKA (reference sequence).

This clonotype was detected only a few times. This chain uses TRBV3-1 with TRBJ1-1, with 7 bases identical to TRBD1. Germline V gene data show CDR1 as LGHDT and CDR2 as YNNKEL (reference sequence). Trimming cost V 10 bases and J 1 base; bases outside gene matches: 6. The CDR3 totals 13 residues. Here the CDR3 reads CATRQGRNTEAFF. DNA for the CDR3: TGTGCCACCCGACAGGGTCGGAACACTGAAGCTTTCTTT.

This clonotype was observed a few times. V usage is TRBV2 and J usage is TRBJ1-1; D not certain. V dropped 1 base and J dropped 5 bases, with 11 bases sitting between them. The germline V gene encodes CDR1 SNHLY and CDR2 FYNNEI. The length of the CDR3 is 14 residues. The CDR3 coding sequence is TGTGCCAGCAGTGAAGAGGCCCCCTTAACTGAAGCTTTCTTT. This gives the protein CASSEEAPLTEAFF.

The chain combines TRBV15 with TRBJ2-5; 9 bases align to TRBD2. Germline V CDR1 and CDR2: LNHNV, YYDKDF (reference sequence). Trimming took 3 bases from V and 3 from J; bases not matched to a gene: 17. The CDR3 totals 19 residues. CDR3 sequence: CATSRGDGGPSGTKETQYF. The CDR3 DNA reads TGTGCCACCAGCAGGGGGGACGGGGGGCCTAGCGGGACCAAAGAGACCCAGTACTTC.

In this sample, this clonotype turned up a few times. This CDR3 reads CATRTSGNTEAFF. The DNA of the CDR3 is TGCGCCACCAGGACCTCAGGGAACACTGAAGCTTTCTTT. This chain uses TRBV5-1 with TRBJ1-1, with D uncertain. CDR1 and CDR2 (germline): SGHRS, YFSETQ. V was pared by 9 bases and J by 1 base, with 13 bases between. This CDR3 region has 13 residues.

The chain links TRBV6-1 to TRBJ2-7; the D is unclear. The CDR3 contains 14 residues. The V and J ends lost 10 bases and 0 bases respectively, with 16 bases between them. Germline assignment: CDR1 MNHNS and CDR2 SASEGT. CDR3 residues: CANSRESRSYEQYF. The CDR3 bases are TGTGCCAACTCCCGAGAATCCCGCTCCTACGAGCAGTACTTC.

This clonotype has more than one count but fewer than ten. This rearrangement joins TRBV5-1 to TRBJ2-2; tentative D call: TRBD1 (6 bases). V shed 4 bases and J shed 4 bases, with 11 bases lying between them. The CDR3 extends over 14 amino acids. CDR1 SGHRS and CDR2 YFSETQ come from the germline V gene. The CDR3 here is CASSAQTGTGELFF. CDR3 in DNA: TGCGCCAGCAGCGCCCAGACAGGCACCGGGGAGCTGTTTTTT.

There are many counts of this clonotype. The DNA of the CDR3 is TGTGCCAGCACCCCTCGGGACGGACGGTCGAACACCGGGGAGCTGTTTTTT. It codes for CASTPRDGRSNTGELFF. The chain employs TRBV6-2 or TRBV6-3 and TRBJ2-2; possibly TRBD1 or TRBD2 for D (5 bases each). V dropped 7 bases and J dropped 0 bases, with 18 bases sitting between them. Germline V gene data show CDR1 as MNHEY and CDR2 as SVGEGT. The CDR3 length is 17 residues.

This clonotype has more than one count but fewer than ten. This sequence joins TRBV3-1 and TRBJ1-1, with 7 bases aligning to TRBD1. Germline lookup yields CDR1 LGHDT and CDR2 YNNKEL (reference sequence). The V segment lost 5 bases and the J segment 0 bases; nucleotides outside the gene matches: 6. The CDR3 contains 15 residues. In DNA, the CDR3 is TGTGCCAGCAGCGGACCGGGACAGATGAACACTGAAGCTTTCTTT. Protein: CASSGPGQMNTEAFF.

This clonotype was counted between two and nine times. This chain uses TRBV12-3 or TRBV12-4 with TRBJ2-1, with a weak D call TRBD2 (6 bases). The CDR3 has 15 amino acids. Trimming shortened V by 6 bases and J by 0 bases, and 12 bases separated the two germline ends. The chain's CDR3 is CASSQGTPSYNEQFF. Written as DNA, the CDR3 is TGTGCCAGCAGCCAAGGGACTCCCTCCTACAATGAGCAGTTCTTC.

The chain employs TRBV27 and TRBJ2-5, with 7 bases lining up with TRBD1. This CDR3 has 14 amino acids. V gave up 5 bases and J gave up 6 bases; unmatched junction bases: 9. Looked up from germline, CDR1 is MNHEY and CDR2 is SMNVEV (reference sequence). CDR3 sequence reads: CASSISGGLKTQYF. CDR3 coding DNA: TGTGCCAGCAGTATTTCAGGGGGTCTAAAGACCCAGTACTTC.